This T cell receptor beta chain was captured in a study of identical twins. Study results and caveats: Cross-sectional statistics underpinned the conclusions; the same donors were not followed.

Germline V gene lookup returns CDR1 MGHDK and CDR2 SYGVNS. Trimming cost V 8 bases and J 9 bases, with 11 bases left between them. CDR3 length: 11 amino acids. Each cDNA held unique molecular identifiers, and template switching gave it a universal primer site. TCRdb redid the calling of the 5' RACE reads with MiXCR, one entry per CDR3 protein. This table has some 560,000 distinct CDR3 sequences, 7.5% to 10% appearing once. Note on this clonotype: The antigen is unknown.

This same sample was also part of a study on yellow fever vaccine responses in identical twins.

The sequencing input was PBMCs. The chain joins TRBV25-1 to TRBJ2-1, with D hard to call. The TCR was taken from a woman in her late teens or twenties in good health. The CDR3 loop reads CASVELFEQFF. The CDR3 DNA is TGTGCCAGCGTTGAGCTATTTGAGCAGTTCTTC.